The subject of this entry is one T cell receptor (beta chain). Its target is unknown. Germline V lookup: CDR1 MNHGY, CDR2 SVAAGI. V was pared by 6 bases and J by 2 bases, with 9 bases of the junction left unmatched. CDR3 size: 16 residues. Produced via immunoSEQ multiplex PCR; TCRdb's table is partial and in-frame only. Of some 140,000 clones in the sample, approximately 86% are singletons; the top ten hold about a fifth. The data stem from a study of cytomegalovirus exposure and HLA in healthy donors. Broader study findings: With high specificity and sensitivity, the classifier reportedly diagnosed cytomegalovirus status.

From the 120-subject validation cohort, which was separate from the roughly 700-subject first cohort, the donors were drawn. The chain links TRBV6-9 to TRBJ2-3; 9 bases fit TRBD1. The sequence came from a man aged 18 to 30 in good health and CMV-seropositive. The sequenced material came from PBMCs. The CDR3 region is CASSSGTGPFTDTQYF. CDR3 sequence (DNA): TGTGCCAGCAGCTCCGGGACAGGGCCCTTCACAGATACGCAGTATTTT.